Shown below are 18 T cell receptor beta chains from a single sample sequenced in a study of OX40 agonist ivuxolimab in advanced cancers. The repertoire was sequenced with immunoSEQ multiplex PCR; TCRdb's copy has only in-frame clones and lacks some. Of about 14,000 clones detected, roughly 78% appear once; the ten largest clones hold roughly 15%. The sequencing here drew on CD4+ or CD8+ T cells sorted from blood, taken in a trial of the OX40 agonist ivuxolimab. These receptors all stem from an adult with an advanced solid tumor such as melanoma, head and neck, liver or kidney cancer.

The chain links TRBV27 to TRBJ2-7, with unresolved D. Germline V gene sequence: CDR1 MNHEY, CDR2 SMNVEV (reference sequence). V was shortened by 0 bases and J by 2 bases, with 8 bases between the two germline ends. The CDR3 consists of 14 residues. This CDR3 is CASSLSLAAYEQYF. The CDR3 nucleotides are TGTGCCAGCAGTTTATCGCTGGCGGCCTACGAGCAGTACTTC.

The chain joins TRBV5-1 to TRBJ2-3, with D perhaps assigned TRBD1 or TRBD2 (5 bases each). Germline V gene lookup returns CDR1 SGHRS and CDR2 YFSETQ. This CDR3 is 15 amino acids long. V dropped 1 base and J dropped 1 base, with 10 bases sitting between them. The CDR3 sequence: CASSLYGDRTDTQYF. The CDR3 DNA reads as TGCGCCAGCAGCTTGTATGGGGACCGCACAGATACGCAGTATTTT.

V is TRBV27 and J is TRBJ2-2, with 8 bases identical to TRBD2. V was pared by 3 bases and J by 3 bases, with 6 bases of the junction left unmatched. This CDR3 spans 16 amino acids. Germline V gene sequence: CDR1 MNHEY, CDR2 SMNVEV (reference sequence). This CDR3 is CASSLIGRGHTGELFF. DNA of the CDR3: TGTGCCAGCAGTTTGATCGGGAGGGGCCACACCGGGGAGCTGTTTTTT.

This sequence joins TRBV6-1 and TRBJ2-2; weak D call: TRBD2 (6 bases). The germline V gene has CDR1 MNHNS and CDR2 SASEGT. The CDR3 covers 14 residues. The V gene lost 9 bases and the J gene lost 4 bases, with 15 bases spanning the gap. The CDR3: CARGGELTTGELFF. As DNA, the CDR3 is TGTGCCAGGGGCGGGGAGTTGACCACCGGGGAGCTGTTTTTT.

The V call is TRBV15, the J call TRBJ2-1, with D possibly matching TRBD1 (6 bases). The germline CDR1 and CDR2 sequences are LNHNV and YYDKDF (reference sequence). The V end lost 5 bases, the J end lost 5 bases, and 19 bases lay between the germline ends. CDR3 length: 16 residues. The CDR3 bases are TGTGCCACCAGCTCCGCGGCCAGGGGTATCCACAATGAGCAGTTCTTC. Its translation: CATSSAARGIHNEQFF.

The J gene is TRBJ2-3, the V gene TRBV6-1; D is unclear. CDR3 length: 14 residues. V shed 2 bases and J shed 3 bases, with 9 bases lying between them. CDR1 is MNHNS, CDR2 SASEGT, per germline. The CDR3 here is CASSEFLRTDTQYF. CDR3 DNA sequence: TGTGCCAGCAGTGAATTTCTCCGAACAGATACGCAGTATTTT.

CDR3 in amino acids: CASSPNRRGSTDTQYF. For the CDR3, the DNA is TGTGCCAGCAGTCCGAACCGCAGGGGGAGCACAGATACGCAGTATTTT. The chain employs TRBV27 and TRBJ2-3; 7 nucleotides match TRBD1. CDR1 is MNHEY and CDR2 is SMNVEV in the germline V gene (reference sequence). This CDR3 contains 16 residues. J gave up 0 bases and V 5 bases, and 8 bases lay outside the gene matches.

This clone was seen a handful of times. The V call is TRBV2, the J call TRBJ2-7; D is ambiguous. Germline values: CDR1 SNHLY, CDR2 FYNNEI. The CDR3 consists of 11 residues. V lost 10 bases and J lost 3, with 10 bases in between. The CDR3 coding sequence is TGTGCCATCGACCTAGACTACGAGCAGTACTTC. The encoded protein is CAIDLDYEQYF.

The chain couples TRBV27 to TRBJ1-1; D gene ambiguous. There are 12 residues in the CDR3. Germline values: CDR1 MNHEY, CDR2 SMNVEV (reference sequence). Trimming left V 2 bases short and J 11 bases short, with 12 bases between. The CDR3 region has the DNA TGTGCCAGCAGTTTAGGTCCGGGCCGGGCTTTCTTT. This translates into CASSLGPGRAFF.

The V and J genes are TRBV6-4 and TRBJ2-3; 12 bases line up with TRBD2. The CDR3 is made up of 16 amino acids. The V segment lost 5 bases and the J segment 5 bases; nucleotides outside the gene matches: 8. The germline V gene has CDR1 MRHNA and CDR2 SNTAGT. CDR3 loop: CASSPTSGSSGDTQYF. The CDR3 nucleotides read TGTGCCAGCAGTCCGACTAGCGGGAGCTCTGGAGATACGCAGTATTTT.

V usage is TRBV14 and J usage is TRBJ1-1; 7 bases agree with TRBD1. This CDR3 contains 15 residues. V was pared by 0 bases and J by 6 bases, with 7 bases of the junction left unmatched. From germline, CDR1 is SGHDN and CDR2 FVKESK. CDR3 in DNA: TGTGCCAGCAGCCAAGACCCACAGGGGATCGCTGAAGCTTTCTTT. Translation gives CASSQDPQGIAEAFF.

This clone was seen more than once but under ten times. The rearrangement uses TRBV27 and TRBJ2-7; TRBD2 agrees at 9 bases. V lost 5 bases to trimming and J lost 4 bases; unmatched junction nucleotides: 9. Germline loops: CDR1 MNHEY, CDR2 SMNVEV (reference sequence). The CDR3 consists of 15 residues. CDR3 coding DNA: TGTGCCAGCAGTCCTGGCGGGGGGGCCCAGTACGAGCAGTACTTC. Translated: CASSPGGGAQYEQYF.

This chain uses TRBV11-2 with TRBJ1-1, with D possibly being TRBD1 (5 bases). Germline CDR1 is SGHAT and CDR2 is FQNNGV. The V end was cut by 5 bases, the J end by 6 bases, with 13 bases between. CDR3 length: 13 residues. The CDR3, as DNA: TGTGCCAGCAGCGCAGGGAATCTTGCTGAAGCTTTCTTT. Translation: CASSAGNLAEAFF.

The chain recombines TRBV4-1 with TRBJ2-1, with TRBD2 as a possible D gene (7 bases). The CDR3 loop spans 15 amino acids. Looked up from germline, CDR1 is MGHRA and CDR2 is YSYEKL. V was pared by 5 bases and J by 9 bases, with 20 bases between. This CDR3 reads CASSSAGSGGAEQFF. The DNA of the CDR3 is TGCGCCAGCAGCTCGGCGGGGTCGGGGGGCGCTGAGCAGTTCTTC.

This chain links TRBV27 with TRBJ2-7, with D perhaps matching TRBD1 or TRBD2 (5 bases each). The germline CDR1 and CDR2 sequences are MNHEY and SMNVEV (reference sequence). V gave up 6 bases and J gave up 7 bases, with 19 bases separating them. This CDR3 has 14 amino acids. The CDR3 coding sequence is TGTGCCAGCAGCTGGACAACGTCGGGGTTAGAGCAGTACTTC. It codes for CASSWTTSGLEQYF.

The chain carries TRBV18 and TRBJ2-7; either TRBD1 or TRBD2 may fit D (5 bases each). The V and J ends lost 3 bases and 2 bases respectively, with 11 bases between them. The CDR3 sequence is 14 residues long. Per germline, CDR1 KGHSH and CDR2 LQKENI. CDR3 residues: CASSPGDGPYEQYF. The DNA for the CDR3 is TGTGCCAGCTCACCCGGGGACGGCCCCTACGAGCAGTACTTC.

This chain joins TRBV9 and TRBJ2-7; D possibly corresponds to TRBD1 (5 bases). The CDR3 length is 14 residues. Germline V lookup: CDR1 SGDLS, CDR2 YYNGEE. The germline V and J ends were trimmed by 0 bases and 0 bases, with 7 bases remaining between them. This CDR3 is CASSVEGVSYEQYF. The CDR3 DNA sequence: TGTGCCAGCAGCGTAGAAGGGGTCTCCTACGAGCAGTACTTC.

The chain is built from TRBV6-1 and TRBJ2-7, with 13 nucleotides matching TRBD2. The ends lost 6 bases at V and 6 bases at J; junction bases unmatched: 11. The CDR3 loop spans 16 amino acids. CDR1 is MNHNS, CDR2 SASEGT, per germline. CDR3 sequence reads: CASRELAGGLVLEQYF. DNA of the CDR3: TGTGCCAGCAGGGAACTAGCGGGGGGGCTAGTTCTCGAGCAGTACTTC.